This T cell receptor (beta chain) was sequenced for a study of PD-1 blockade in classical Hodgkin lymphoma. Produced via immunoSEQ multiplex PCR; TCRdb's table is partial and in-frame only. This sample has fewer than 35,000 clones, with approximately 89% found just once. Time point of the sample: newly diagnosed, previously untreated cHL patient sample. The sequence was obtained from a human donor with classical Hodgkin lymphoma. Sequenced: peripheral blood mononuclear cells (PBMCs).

CDR3 in amino acids: CASSLTGSWGETQYF. CDR3 sequence (DNA): TGTGCCAGCAGCTTAACGGGGAGTTGGGGGGAGACCCAGTACTTC. V gene TRBV11-2 combines with J gene TRBJ2-5; D might be TRBD1 or TRBD2, each matching 5 bases. The CDR3 is 15 residues long. V was trimmed by 2 bases and J by 5 bases, leaving 15 bases between them. Per germline, CDR1 SGHAT and CDR2 FQNNGV.